This paragraph reports one T cell receptor beta chain. Antigen specificity is unknown. CDR1 is SEHNR and CDR2 is FQNEAQ in the germline V gene (reference sequence). V lost 6 bases and J lost 1; bases outside the gene matches: 3. This CDR3 has 15 amino acids. The entry originates in a study of T cell repertoires in cytomegalovirus infection. Turning to the study itself: Newly reported HLA-C-restricted and thoroughly characterized HLA-B-restricted CMV epitopes were employed. Public TCR beta signatures indicated both CMV infection and matching HLA type. Study-wide results and caveats: CMV-specific TCR beta clonotypes restricted by HLA-C were the ones dominating the ex vivo response. Frequencies of public TCR beta families were cumulated, and this identified carriers of CMV plus the relevant HLA.

In TCRdb, the reads were re-called with MiXCR into one record per CDR3 protein. This sample carries fewer than 1,000,000 distinct CDR3 sequences, approximately 31% of them seen once, and the ten largest clones take over 11%. The sequence was collected from a human donor in good health (CMV status not recorded). Some clones in this sample may be carry-over from other donors' samples. The rearrangement uses TRBV7-9 and TRBJ2-2, with 9 bases fitting TRBD2. The material was cultured CD8+ T cells from PBMCs, obtained from culture after CMV antigen stimulation. The CDR3 reads CASRGLAENTGELFF. DNA of the CDR3: TGTGCCAGCAGGGGACTAGCCGAGAACACCGGGGAGCTGTTTTTT.